This TCR beta chain came from a study of T cell responses to AZD1222 COVID-19 vaccine. Study-level results: No day 14 peak samples; only post-peak repertoires were characterized. It should be noted that donors were predominantly white British and more often female, and clonal diversity was possibly underestimated.

With regard to this clone: Its antigen is not known.

Libraries were prepared by immunoSEQ multiplex PCR; TCRdb keeps only in-frame clonotypes and omits some of them. The table lists around 160,000 clones, 94% of them singletons. CDR3 length: 15 amino acids. Germline loops: CDR1 LNHDA, CDR2 SQIVND (reference sequence). The V gene end was trimmed by 7 bases and the J gene end by 2 bases; junction bases not matched to a gene: 5. The receptor's source is an adult in good health. The sequencing used peripheral blood, collected on day 0 of AZD1222 vaccination. The chain carries TRBV19 and TRBJ2-3; TRBD2 agrees at 11 bases. CDR3 region: CASTTSGSYTDTQYF. In nucleotides, the CDR3 is TGTGCCAGTACCACTAGCGGGAGTTACACAGATACGCAGTATTTT.